The rows below give T cell receptor beta chains drawn from one sample of a study of cytomegalovirus exposure and HLA in healthy donors. Profiled with immunoSEQ multiplex PCR; TCRdb holds only in-frame clones, not every one. The sample carries approximately 160,000 clones, 64% recorded once. Sequenced sample: PBMCs. All receptors derive from a young woman in good health and CMV-seropositive. CDR3s include the opening cysteine and the closing phenylalanine or tryptophan. The D gene is left open where the match is weak. Clone size is not always given. Where it is, it says once, few, many or a class for expanded clones.

size: .; V: TRBV7-2; J: TRBJ1-3; D: .; CDR3: CASSLVGLGNTIYF; DNA: TGTGCCAGCAGCTTAGTGGGGCTTGGAAACACCATATATTTT
size: .; V: TRBV5-6; J: TRBJ1-3; D: .; CDR3: CASSLVQGPGNTIYF; DNA: TGTGCCAGCAGCTTGGTGCAGGGGCCAGGAAACACCATATATTTT
size: .; V: TRBV15; J: TRBJ2-3; D: TRBD2; CDR3: CATSRGDSGGNTQYF; DNA: TGTGCCACCAGCAGAGGGGATAGCGGGGGAAATACGCAGTATTTT
size: few; V: TRBV5-1; J: TRBJ2-1; D: .; CDR3: CASSLGAGGLSYNEQFF; DNA: TGCGCCAGCAGCTTGGGGGCAGGGGGGCTCTCCTACAATGAGCAGTTCTTC
size: few; V: TRBV7-8; J: TRBJ1-1; D: .; CDR3: CASSLESLGGNTEAFF; DNA: TGTGCCAGCAGCTTAGAAAGTCTGGGAGGCAACACTGAAGCTTTCTTT
size: .; V: TRBV18; J: TRBJ1-5; D: .; CDR3: CASSSTGSRNQPQHF; DNA: TGTGCCAGCTCATCTACAGGGTCTCGCAATCAGCCCCAGCATTTT
size: .; V: TRBV4-2; J: TRBJ2-1; D: .; CDR3: CASSQEKRHNEQFF; DNA: TGTGCCAGCAGCCAAGAAAAGCGACACAATGAGCAGTTCTTC
size: .; V: TRBV5-1; J: TRBJ2-2; D: .; CDR3: CASSLESGTGELFF; DNA: TGCGCCAGCAGCTTGGAATCAGGTACCGGGGAGCTGTTTTTT
size: .; V: TRBV5-4; J: TRBJ2-3; D: .; CDR3: CASSFIHTDTQYF; DNA: TGTGCCAGCAGCTTCATTCACACAGATACGCAGTATTTT
size: .; V: TRBV30; J: TRBJ2-1; D: .; CDR3: CAWTVSYNEQFF; DNA: TGTGCCTGGACAGTTTCCTACAATGAGCAGTTCTTC
size: .; V: TRBV6-1; J: TRBJ1-2; D: .; CDR3: CASSSGGYGYTF; DNA: TGTGCCAGCAGCTCCGGCGGCTATGGCTACACCTTC
size: .; V: TRBV27; J: TRBJ2-2; D: .; CDR3: CASSLKFPAVQGTGELFF; DNA: TGTGCCAGCAGTTTAAAATTTCCGGCGGTTCAGGGCACCGGGGAGCTGTTTTTT
size: .; V: TRBV10-3; J: TRBJ2-7; D: TRBD2; CDR3: CAISEWAGGPYEQYF; DNA: TGTGCCATCAGTGAGTGGGCGGGAGGACCCTACGAGCAGTACTTC
size: few; V: TRBV11-2; J: TRBJ2-5; D: .; CDR3: CASSLTGETQYF; DNA: TGTGCCAGCAGCTTAACGGGAGAGACCCAGTACTTC
size: .; V: TRBV7-9; J: TRBJ1-1; D: .; CDR3: CASSSGAGPKTEAFF; DNA: TGTGCCAGCAGCTCTGGGGCAGGGCCGAAAACTGAAGCTTTCTTT
size: .; V: TRBV27; J: TRBJ2-3; D: .; CDR3: CASSLGGRGTDTQYF; DNA: TGTGCCAGCAGTTTAGGAGGGCGTGGGACAGATACGCAGTATTTT
size: .; V: TRBV5-1; J: TRBJ1-1; D: TRBD1; CDR3: CASSMTGESTEAFF; DNA: TGCGCCAGCAGCATGACAGGGGAGAGCACTGAAGCTTTCTTT
size: few; V: TRBV5-1; J: TRBJ1-1; D: TRBD1; CDR3: CASSLFGQGNTEAFF; DNA: TGCGCCAGCAGCTTGTTCGGACAGGGGAACACTGAAGCTTTCTTT
size: .; V: TRBV6-6; J: TRBJ2-7; D: TRBD1; CDR3: CASSPGTGAGQYF; DNA: TGTGCCAGCAGTCCCGGGACAGGGGCAGGGCAGTACTTC
size: few; V: TRBV14; J: TRBJ2-7; D: TRBD1; CDR3: CASSRDRSFYEQYF; DNA: TGTGCCAGCAGCCGGGACAGGTCTTTCTACGAGCAGTACTTC
size: .; V: TRBV9; J: TRBJ2-1; D: TRBD2; CDR3: CASSLAGGHNEQFF; DNA: TGTGCCAGCAGCCTAGCGGGGGGACACAATGAGCAGTTCTTC
size: .; V: TRBV5-1; J: TRBJ1-5; D: .; CDR3: CASSSEGNQPQHF; DNA: TGCGCCAGCAGCTCGGAGGGCAATCAGCCCCAGCATTTT
size: .; V: TRBV28; J: TRBJ2-3; D: TRBD1; CDR3: CASRRTGILVGDTQYF; DNA: TGTGCCAGCAGGAGGACAGGCATATTGGTGGGAGATACGCAGTATTTT